A single T cell receptor (beta chain) is shown here with its context. Its antigen is unknown. No base quality values were provided; no much bigger clone lies one nucleotide off. TCRbeta CDR3 regions were amplified from genomic DNA using the immunoSEQ Assay, a bias-controlled multiplex PCR. The published analysis was carried out like this. Nucleated cell counts per sample were estimated from amplification of reference gene primers within the assay. Sequence reads were collapsed and filtered to measure the absolute abundance of every unique TCRbeta CDR3 rearrangement. Productive Simpson clonality was computed per sample as the square root of Simpson's diversity index over productive rearrangements. Here the immuneACCESS table is served through TCRdb, limited to in-frame sequences with V and J called. Missing clones are a known gap in these copies; in checked studies unresolved V genes cover under half, and the rest lacks a known reason. The V and J calls and clone size come from that table; D and trimming were worked out from the DNA. Across this sample there are 200,000 to 300,000 clones, with more than 70% seen only once. The top ten clones comprise about 2.5% of the sample.

The sample is drawn from a study of blood T cell repertoires in COVID-19 (dated by TCRdb to about 2020). General notes on the study: Samples from collaborators originated in the United States, Italy and Spain and spanned both the acute and convalescent phases of COVID-19. The prospective study material was composed of cDNA or gDNA derived from T cells, B-cell-depleted T cells, or PBMCs. Deeply sampled blood TCRbeta repertoires from subjects exposed to, actively infected with, or recovered from COVID-19 were included in the dataset. The repertoires were made available in a free public database intended to serve as a resource for research on the immune response to SARS-CoV-2. Samples came from the ongoing ImmuneRACE study (first 160 participants) plus 1,254 subjects from 6 global collaborators. Nearly every sample came with metadata listing a de-identified subject ID, COVID-19 status, age in years and sex. Where available, HLA class I and class II types were taken from metadata supplied by the sample provider and were not determined by assay-based typing. The paper's findings and limits, for the study overall: The quantity of clinical and demographic metadata differed by source and by participant and was supplied without curation.

In the prospective study, participants were about 18 to 90 years old, resided in approximately 25 geographic areas of the United States, and were enrolled through a virtual design. In the prospective study, participants were assigned to cohorts based on the clinical history participants reported in a screening survey and a study questionnaire. Each participant in the prospective study had whole blood, serum and a nasopharyngeal or oropharyngeal swab collected by mobile phlebotomists. Participants in the prospective study had the option to provide additional blood draws and questionnaires over a roughly 2-month period. Blood samples from the prospective study were shipped frozen or at room temperature prior to DNA extraction. For CDR1 and CDR2, the germline V gene lists SGHRS and YFSETQ. Reading from cysteine to phenylalanine, the CDR3 counts 15 amino acids. Only the CDR3 part of the read is kept: 45 bases, read in frame from the first base. V and J are truncated by 4 bases and 3 bases respectively, leaving an intervening sequence of 16 bases.

Sequencing input: PBMCs or T cells enriched from blood (not recorded which). In this chain, TRBV5-1 is recombined with TRBJ1-1; the D gene is perhaps TRBD1, from 6 matching bases. The sequence was obtained from a woman aged 40 to 55 with acute COVID-19. CDR3 region: CASSASAGGDTEAFF. The DNA sequence is TGCGCCAGCAGCGCCTCCGCGGGGGGCGACACTGAAGCTTTCTTT.